These 18 T cell receptor beta chains originate from one sample sequenced in a study of T-cell memory formation after mild COVID-19. TCRdb reprocessed the 5' RACE reads with MiXCR, giving one entry per CDR3 protein. Altogether tens of thousands of distinct CDR3 sequences are present, 28% being singletons, with the ten largest covering about 42%. The source material was PBMCs or a T cell subset sorted from them (not recorded which). The receptors were gathered from a man aged 18 to 30 who had mild COVID-19 (a few samples of this study predate the infection). Cell type and time point are not known.

The rearrangement joins TRBV7-8 to TRBJ2-3, with TRBD2 matching over 9 bases. Germline V gene sequence: CDR1 SGHVS, CDR2 FQNEAQ. The CDR3 spans 16 residues. The V segment lost 1 base and the J segment 4 bases; nucleotides outside the gene matches: 6. CDR3 sequence reads: CASSLVRTSVADTQYF. The CDR3 coding sequence is TGTGCCAGCAGCTTAGTCCGGACTAGCGTCGCAGATACGCAGTATTTT.

The V and J genes are TRBV6-2 or TRBV6-3 and TRBJ2-2; D is uncertain. The V and J ends lost 2 bases and 7 bases respectively, with 8 bases between them. The CDR3 is 13 residues long. Germline loops: CDR1 MNHEY, CDR2 SVGEGT. CDR3 loop: CASSYGRNGELFF. The CDR3 region has the DNA TGTGCCAGCAGTTACGGAAGGAACGGGGAGCTGTTTTTT.

The gene calls are TRBV4-3 and TRBJ2-2; tentatively, D is TRBD2 (6 bases). The CDR3 loop spans 15 amino acids. Germline V gene sequence: CDR1 LGHNA, CDR2 YSLEER. V lost 0 bases, J lost 7 bases, and 12 bases lay in between. The CDR3 spells CASSQESGRLGELFF. CDR3 DNA sequence: TGCGCCAGCAGCCAAGAGAGCGGGCGCCTCGGGGAGCTGTTTTTT.

This chain's CDR3 is CASSKMVDTQYF. CDR3 nucleotides: TGTGCCAGCAGCAAGATGGTAGATACGCAGTATTTT. The chain recombines TRBV7-2 with TRBJ2-3, with unresolved D. This CDR3 region has 12 residues. V lost 5 bases to trimming and J lost 5 bases, with 8 bases between them. CDR1 SGHTA and CDR2 FQGNSA come from the germline V gene.

This sequence joins TRBV5-4 and TRBJ2-5; D tentatively fits TRBD1 or TRBD2 (5 bases each). V shed 4 bases and J shed 3 bases, with 22 bases lying between them. Germline V lookup: CDR1 SGHNT, CDR2 YYREEE (reference sequence). The CDR3 runs 17 residues. The CDR3 DNA reads as TGTGCCAGCAGCATAGGGTTCGCCGGGACGGCTGAAGAGACCCAGTACTTC. It translates to CASSIGFAGTAEETQYF. Combining the CDR3 with reference TRBV5-4 and TRBJ2-5 gives the whole variable domain ETGVTQSPTHLIKTRGQQVTLRCSSQSGHNTVSWYQQALGQGPQFIFQYYREEENGRGNFPPRFSGLQFPNYSSELNVNALELDDSALYLCASSIGFAGTAEETQYFGPGTRLLVL.

The chain has TRBV5-5 and TRBJ2-2; TRBD1 aligns across 9 bases. Germline V gene data show CDR1 as SGHKS and CDR2 as YYEKEE (reference sequence). CDR3 length: 16 residues. V lost 4 bases, J lost 4 bases, and 8 bases stayed unmatched. The CDR3 sequence is CASSPDRGSGTGELFF. The CDR3 DNA follows: TGTGCCAGCAGCCCGGACAGGGGATCGGGCACCGGGGAGCTGTTTTTT.

At least ten counts were recorded for this clonotype. The rearrangement joins TRBV6-5 to TRBJ1-5; D not resolved. Germline V gene sequence: CDR1 MNHEY, CDR2 SVGAGI. V was pared by 5 bases and J by 0 bases, with 5 bases between. The CDR3 length is 13 residues. The CDR3 loop reads CASSQRSNQPQHF. DNA for the CDR3: TGTGCCAGCAGTCAGCGTAGCAATCAGCCCCAGCATTTT.

This chain connects TRBV4-3 to TRBJ2-2; 11 positions agree with TRBD2. The germline V gene has CDR1 LGHNA and CDR2 YSLEER. CDR3 length: 17 amino acids. V shed 4 bases and J 0 bases; nucleotides not matched to a gene: 4. The CDR3 protein is CASSRTSGRTNTGELFF. The CDR3 DNA reads TGCGCCAGCAGCCGGACTAGCGGGCGGACGAACACCGGGGAGCTGTTTTTT.

This clonotype was found a few times. This chain connects TRBV5-1 to TRBJ2-7; 7 nucleotides align to TRBD1. The CDR3 is made up of 14 amino acids. The ends lost 0 bases at V and 5 bases at J; junction bases unmatched: 5. Germline CDR1 reads SGHRS; CDR2 reads YFSETQ. The CDR3 nucleotides read TGCGCCAGCAGCTTGGAGGGGGCGGTTAACGAGCAGTACTTC. It is translated as CASSLEGAVNEQYF.

V usage is TRBV20-1 and J usage is TRBJ2-5; 7 nucleotides agree with TRBD2. The CDR3 runs 15 residues. Per germline, CDR1 DFQATT and CDR2 SNEGSKA (reference sequence). V shed 2 bases, J shed 5 bases, and the junction held 11 bases outside the gene matches. The CDR3, as DNA: TGCAGTGCTAGATTGAGCGGGGCGTCGTATGAGACCCAGTACTTC. Translating gives CSARLSGASYETQYF.

This clonotype was detected ten times or more. The genes are TRBV6-2 or TRBV6-3 and TRBJ2-7, with D perhaps TRBD1 (6 bases). Trimming left V 8 bases short and J 3 bases short, with 17 bases between. Germline V lookup: CDR1 MNHEY, CDR2 SVGEGT. The CDR3 loop spans 14 amino acids. CDR3 sequence reads: CASSRTVEFYEQYV. Written as DNA, the CDR3 is TGTGCCAGCTCCCGGACAGTAGAATTCTACGAGCAGTACGTC.

CDR3 sequence (DNA): TGCGCCAGCAGCAGGGCCGGGACAGAGCGGATGAACACTGAAGCTTTCTTT. Protein sequence: CASSRAGTERMNTEAFF. This chain connects TRBV5-1 to TRBJ1-1; 7 nucleotides line up with TRBD1. Germline V gives CDR1 SGHRS, CDR2 YFSETQ. J lost 0 bases, V lost 4 bases, and 12 bases had no gene match. The CDR3 spans 17 residues.

This clonotype has at least ten counts. V is TRBV5-4 and J is TRBJ2-6; D gene uncertain. CDR1 is SGHNT and CDR2 is YYREEE in the germline V gene (reference sequence). V was pared by 3 bases and J by 0 bases, with 19 bases between. The CDR3 is made up of 19 amino acids. The chain's CDR3 is CASSSAEYVLNSGANVLTF. As DNA, the CDR3 is TGTGCCAGCAGCTCGGCAGAGTACGTCCTTAACTCTGGGGCCAACGTCCTGACTTTC.

This clonotype was recorded a few times. The V and J genes are TRBV7-9 and TRBJ1-6, with a tentative D call TRBD1 (5 bases). The CDR3 is made up of 16 amino acids. Trimming cost V 5 bases and J 5 bases, with 16 bases left between them. Germline-derived CDR1 and CDR2 are SEHNR and FQNEAQ (reference sequence). CDR3 region: CASSPPGVGHNSPLHF. CDR3 bases: TGTGCCAGCAGCCCCCCTGGAGTGGGACATAATTCACCCCTCCACTTT. Full variable domain (missing parts from reference TRBV7-9 and TRBJ1-6): DTGVSQNPRHKITKRGQNVTFRCDPISEHNRLYWYRQTLGQGPEFLTYFQNEAQLEKSRLLSDRFSAERPKGSFSTLEIQRTEQGDSAMYLCASSPPGVGHNSPLHFGNGTRLTVT.

This clonotype was counted only a few times. The V and J genes are TRBV6-5 and TRBJ2-1; D possibly corresponds to TRBD2 (5 bases). The germline gives CDR1 MNHEY, CDR2 SVGAGI. CDR3 size: 12 residues. Trimming removed 4 bases from V and 7 bases from J, with 8 bases in between. CDR3 amino acids: CASSLRGNEQFF. The CDR3 bases are TGTGCCAGCAGTTTAAGAGGGAATGAGCAGTTCTTC.

There are a few counts of this clonotype. The chain recombines TRBV9 with TRBJ2-5; TRBD1 or TRBD2 may be the D gene (6 bases each). V lost 3 bases to trimming and J lost 5 bases, with 11 bases between them. The length of the CDR3 is 13 residues. Per germline, CDR1 SGDLS and CDR2 YYNGEE. The CDR3 is CASSETGRETQYF. DNA for the CDR3: TGTGCCAGCAGCGAAACAGGGAGGGAGACCCAGTACTTC.

The J gene is TRBJ2-1, the V gene TRBV6-5; D gene unclear. The CDR3 is 13 amino acids. V lost 3 bases to trimming and J lost 8 bases, with 11 bases between them. Germline lookup yields CDR1 MNHEY and CDR2 SVGAGI. The CDR3: CASSYYPGYEQFF. CDR3 DNA: TGTGCCAGCAGTTATTACCCTGGCTATGAGCAGTTCTTC.

This clonotype was counted many times. The chain carries TRBV5-4 and TRBJ2-7; D is undetermined. Deletions cut 5 bases from V and 0 bases from J, with 9 bases between. Germline CDR1 reads SGHNT; CDR2 reads YYREEE (reference sequence). The CDR3 length is 13 residues. The CDR3 nucleotides are TGTGCCAGCAGGTCGACAAGCTCCTACGAGCAGTACTTC. Translated: CASRSTSSYEQYF.